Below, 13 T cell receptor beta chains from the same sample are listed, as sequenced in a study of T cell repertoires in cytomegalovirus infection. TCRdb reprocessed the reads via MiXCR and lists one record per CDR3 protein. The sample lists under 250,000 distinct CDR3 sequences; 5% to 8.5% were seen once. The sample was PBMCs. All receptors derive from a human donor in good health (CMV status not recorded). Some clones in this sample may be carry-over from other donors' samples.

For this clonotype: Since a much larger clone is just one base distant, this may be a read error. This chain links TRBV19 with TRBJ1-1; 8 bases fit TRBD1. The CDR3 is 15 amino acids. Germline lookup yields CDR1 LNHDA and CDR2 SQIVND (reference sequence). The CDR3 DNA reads TGTGCCAGTAGTAGAGACAGGGGCGAGAACACTGAAGCTTTATTT. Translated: CASSRDRGENTEALF.

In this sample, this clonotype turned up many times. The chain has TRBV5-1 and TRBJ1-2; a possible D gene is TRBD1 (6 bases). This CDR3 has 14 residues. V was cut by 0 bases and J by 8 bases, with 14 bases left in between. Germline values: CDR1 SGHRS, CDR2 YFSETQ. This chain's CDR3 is CASSLERGSEGYTF. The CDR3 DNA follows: TGCGCCAGCAGCTTGGAAAGGGGGTCAGAAGGCTACACCTTC.

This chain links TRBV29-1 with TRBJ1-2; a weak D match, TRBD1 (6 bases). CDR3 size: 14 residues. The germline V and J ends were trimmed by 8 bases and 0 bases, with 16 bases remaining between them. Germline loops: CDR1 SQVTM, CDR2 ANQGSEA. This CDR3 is CSLGGADPNYGYTF. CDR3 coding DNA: TGCAGCCTGGGGGGGGCAGACCCTAACTATGGCTACACCTTC.

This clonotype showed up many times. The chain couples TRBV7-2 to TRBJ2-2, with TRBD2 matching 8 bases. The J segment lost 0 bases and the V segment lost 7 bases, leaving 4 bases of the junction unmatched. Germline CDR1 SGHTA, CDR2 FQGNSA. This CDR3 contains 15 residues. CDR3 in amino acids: CASTFSGTNTGELFF. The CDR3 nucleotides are TGTGCCAGCACCTTTAGCGGGACGAACACCGGGGAGCTGTTTTTT.

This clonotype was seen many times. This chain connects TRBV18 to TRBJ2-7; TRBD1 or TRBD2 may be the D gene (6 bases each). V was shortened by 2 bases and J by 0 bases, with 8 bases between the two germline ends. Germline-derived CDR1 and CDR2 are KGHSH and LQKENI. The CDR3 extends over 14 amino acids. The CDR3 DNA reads TGTGCCAGCTCACCAAGGGGGGACTCCTACGAGCAGTACTTC. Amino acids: CASSPRGDSYEQYF.

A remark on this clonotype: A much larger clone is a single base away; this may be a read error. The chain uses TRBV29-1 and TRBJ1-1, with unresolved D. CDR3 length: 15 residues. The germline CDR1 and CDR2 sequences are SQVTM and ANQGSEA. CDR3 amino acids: CGVEGRREKNTEAFF. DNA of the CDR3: TGCGGCGTTGAAGGGCGCCGGGAGAAGAACACTGAAGCTTTCTTT.

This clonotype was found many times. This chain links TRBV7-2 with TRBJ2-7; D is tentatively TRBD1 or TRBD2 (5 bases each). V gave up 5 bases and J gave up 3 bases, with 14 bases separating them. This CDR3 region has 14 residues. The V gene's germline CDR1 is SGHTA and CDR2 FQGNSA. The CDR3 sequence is CASSLGTLRYEQYF. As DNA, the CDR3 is TGTGCCAGCAGCCTGGGGACCCTCCGCTACGAGCAGTACTTC.

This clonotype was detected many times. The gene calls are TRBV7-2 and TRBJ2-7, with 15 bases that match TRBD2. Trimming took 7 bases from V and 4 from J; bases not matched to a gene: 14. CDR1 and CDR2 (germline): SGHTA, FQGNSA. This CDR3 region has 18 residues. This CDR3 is CASTVSGTSGGFPYEQYF. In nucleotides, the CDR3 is TGTGCCAGCACCGTGAGCGGGACTAGCGGGGGGTTCCCTTACGAGCAGTACTTC. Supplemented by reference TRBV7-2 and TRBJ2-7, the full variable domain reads GAGVSQSPSNKVTEKGKDVELRCDPISGHTALYWYRQSLGQGLEFLIYFQGNSAPDKSGLPSDRFSAERTGGSVSTLTIQRTQQEDSAVYLCASTVSGTSGGFPYEQYFGPGTRLTVT.

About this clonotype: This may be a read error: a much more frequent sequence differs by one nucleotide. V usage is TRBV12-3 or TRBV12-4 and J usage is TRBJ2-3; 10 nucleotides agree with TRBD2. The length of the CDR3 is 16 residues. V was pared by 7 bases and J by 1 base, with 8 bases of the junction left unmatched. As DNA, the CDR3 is TGTGCCAGCAACCTCTATAGCGGGGGGCGCACAGATACGCAGTATTTT. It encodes CASNLYSGGRTDTQYF.

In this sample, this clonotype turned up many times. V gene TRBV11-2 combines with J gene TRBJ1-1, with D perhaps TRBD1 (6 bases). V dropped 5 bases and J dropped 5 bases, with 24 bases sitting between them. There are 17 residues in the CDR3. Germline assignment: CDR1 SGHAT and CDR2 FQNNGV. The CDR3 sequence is CASSPHDRPGRRTEAFF. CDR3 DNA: TGTGCCAGCAGCCCCCACGACAGGCCTGGGCGGAGAACTGAAGCTTTCTTT.

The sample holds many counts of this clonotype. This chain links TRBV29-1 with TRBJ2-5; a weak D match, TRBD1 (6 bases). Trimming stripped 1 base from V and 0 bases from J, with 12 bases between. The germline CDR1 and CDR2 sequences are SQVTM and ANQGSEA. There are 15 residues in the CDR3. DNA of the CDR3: TGCAGCGTTGAAGGCTCCCGGGACAACCAAGAGACCCAGTACTTC. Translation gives CSVEGSRDNQETQYF.

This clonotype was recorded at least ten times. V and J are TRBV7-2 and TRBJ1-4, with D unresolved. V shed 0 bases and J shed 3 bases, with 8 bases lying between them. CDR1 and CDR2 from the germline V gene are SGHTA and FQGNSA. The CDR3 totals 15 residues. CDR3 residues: CASSLAHSPNEKLFF. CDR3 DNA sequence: TGTGCCAGCAGCTTAGCGCACAGTCCTAATGAAAAACTGTTTTTT.

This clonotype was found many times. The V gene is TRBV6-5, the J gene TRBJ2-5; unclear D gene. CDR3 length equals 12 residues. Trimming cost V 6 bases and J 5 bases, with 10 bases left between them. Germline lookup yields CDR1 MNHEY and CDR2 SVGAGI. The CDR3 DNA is TGTGCCAGCAGCCATATGTGGGAGACCCAGTACTTC. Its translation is CASSHMWETQYF.